The present T cell receptor beta chain was sequenced within a study of vaccination effects on CD4 cells after COVID-19. The wider study: The second dose preceded post-vaccine samples by a median of 72 days.

Study results and limitations: From healthy vaccinees, only 1 of 255 vaccine-induced clones also reacted to common cold coronaviruses.

A remark on this clone: Its antigen is unidentified.

CDR3 length: 16 residues. CDR1 and CDR2 (germline): LNHNV, YYDKDF (reference sequence). V was clipped by 0 bases and J by 4 bases, with 13 bases between them. The data were produced by immunoSEQ multiplex PCR, yet TCRdb's version contains in-frame clones alone and is incomplete. The profile shows around 25,000 clones, about 80% of them singletons. Before any sequencing was done, the ViraFEST assay used viral peptide pools to expand antigen-specific CD4+ T cells. The culture ran for roughly ten days before CD4+ T cells were isolated. As their vaccination, participants received two doses of either BNT162b2 or mRNA-1273. Each well held about 2.1 million PBMC cultured with 7.5 to 10 ug/ml peptides and around 11 IU/ml IL-2.

Specimen: CD4+ T cells from PBMCs cultured with HCoV-NL63 spike peptides, collected after COVID-19 vaccination. The clonotype was recovered from a human donor who received a COVID-19 vaccine. Some clones in this sample may be carry-over from other donors' samples. The chain links TRBV15 to TRBJ2-1; unclear D gene. The CDR3 region has the DNA TGTGCCACCAGCAGAGATCATCCCACCCTTTACAATGAGCAGTTCTTC. Translated: CATSRDHPTLYNEQFF.